The 3 T cell receptor beta chains below were found in one sample sequenced in a study. Via MiXCR, TCRdb re-called the reads, giving one row per CDR3 protein. This sample carries 3,500 to 5,000 distinct CDR3 sequences, more than 9% of them seen once, and the ten largest clones take about an eighth. The sample consisted of CD4+ T cells from synovial fluid. These receptors all come from a human donor with rheumatoid arthritis.

This clonotype ranks as medium-sized (0.01 to 0.1%). The gene calls are TRBV12-3 or TRBV12-4 and TRBJ2-5; tentatively, D is TRBD1 or TRBD2 (5 bases each). The V end lost 3 bases, the J end lost 2 bases, and 10 bases lay between the germline ends. The CDR3 runs 14 residues. CDR3 nucleotides: TGTGCCAGCAGTTTGGGACGGATTCAAGAGACCCAGTACTTC. Residues: CASSLGRIQETQYF.

This clonotype ranks as medium-sized (0.01 to 0.1%). The chain recombines TRBV20-1 with TRBJ1-1; D is possibly TRBD1 (6 bases). Trimming cost V 5 bases and J 7 bases, with 14 bases left between them. CDR3 length: 12 residues. Germline V lookup: CDR1 DFQATT, CDR2 SNEGSKA (reference sequence). CDR3 coding DNA: TGCAGTGCTCTCCCGGGACATTATGAAGCTTTCTTT. Protein sequence: CSALPGHYEAFF.

By share, this clonotype counts as medium-sized (0.01 to 0.1%). V and J are TRBV20-1 and TRBJ2-7; TRBD1 matches at 9 bases. In germline, CDR1 is DFQATT, CDR2 SNEGSKA (reference sequence). V lost 5 bases to trimming and J lost 2 bases; unmatched junction nucleotides: 4. The CDR3 is made up of 13 amino acids. In nucleotides, the CDR3 is TGCAGTGCTTCACAGGGGGCCCCCTACGAGCAGTACTTC. Residues: CSASQGAPYEQYF.